These 20 T cell receptor beta chains were all obtained from the same sample, sequenced in a study of T-cell reconstitution after alpha-beta-depleted transplantation in children. Unique molecular identifiers tagged the TCRbeta library. TCRdb passed the PCR reads through MiXCR, listing each CDR3 protein once. The repertoire has approximately 1,000,000 distinct CDR3 sequences, less than 30% of them found once; the top ten carry roughly 31%. The source material was PBMCs, mostly from graft donor cells, sampled 360 days after TCRalphabeta/CD19-depleted stem cell transplant. The receptors shown here come from a boy younger than two who had a stem cell transplant for SCID, so the T cells may come from the graft donor.

The chain combines TRBV2 with TRBJ2-7; D assignment may be TRBD1 or TRBD2 (5 bases each). Germline V CDR1 and CDR2: SNHLY, FYNNEI. V was trimmed by 3 bases and J by 3 bases, leaving 12 bases between them. The CDR3 totals 14 residues. CDR3 DNA sequence: TGTGCCAGCAGTGATCAGGGCCGGGGCTACGAGCAGTACTTC. Translating it yields CASSDQGRGYEQYF.

A few counts support this clonotype. The chain is built from TRBV5-1 and TRBJ1-3; D not resolved. CDR3 length equals 20 residues. Trimming pared 3 bases from V and 0 bases from J, leaving 25 bases between. Germline V CDR1 and CDR2: SGHRS, YFSETQ. CDR3 sequence reads: CASSSIGGRAETSSGNTIYF. The CDR3, as DNA: TGCGCCAGCAGCTCAATAGGAGGACGGGCAGAAACCAGCTCTGGAAACACCATATATTTT.

J is TRBJ2-1 and V is TRBV12-3 or TRBV12-4, with D possibly matching TRBD2 (5 bases). V dropped 0 bases and J dropped 8 bases, with 14 bases sitting between them. There are 15 residues in the CDR3. The CDR3: CASSLARVRADEQFF. The DNA for the CDR3 is TGTGCCAGCAGTTTAGCGAGGGTTAGGGCGGATGAGCAGTTCTTC.

The genes are TRBV19 and TRBJ2-5, with a tentative D call TRBD2 (6 bases). Germline V gene sequence: CDR1 LNHDA, CDR2 SQIVND (reference sequence). The germline V and J ends were trimmed by 7 bases and 9 bases, with 21 bases remaining between them. CDR3 length: 14 amino acids. CDR3: CASTLAGTSGAQYF. The CDR3 nucleotides read TGTGCCAGTACTCTAGCCGGGACCTCGGGGGCCCAGTACTTC.

This clonotype was recorded a few times. The chain employs TRBV12-3 or TRBV12-4 and TRBJ1-5, with 8 bases aligning to TRBD1. V was clipped by 2 bases and J by 6 bases; unmatched bases: 12. The CDR3 covers 17 residues. The CDR3 spells CASSLYQRTGWSQPQHF. The CDR3, as DNA: TGTGCCAGCAGTTTATATCAAAGGACAGGGTGGAGTCAGCCCCAGCATTTT.

The chain recombines TRBV5-1 with TRBJ1-1, with 11 positions matching TRBD1. Germline-derived CDR1 and CDR2 are SGHRS and YFSETQ. V lost 4 bases and J lost 7; bases outside the gene matches: 9. CDR3 length: 15 amino acids. This CDR3 reads CASSAWAGTGGEAFF. The DNA of the CDR3 is TGCGCCAGCAGCGCCTGGGCCGGGACAGGGGGTGAAGCTTTCTTT.

This chain joins TRBV28 and TRBJ2-7; D may be TRBD1 (6 bases). V dropped 3 bases and J dropped 4 bases, with 16 bases sitting between them. Germline V gives CDR1 MDHEN, CDR2 SYDVKM. The CDR3 runs to 15 residues. The CDR3 sequence is CASSFIQGPGYEQYF. CDR3 coding DNA: TGTGCCAGCAGTTTCATACAGGGACCGGGGTACGAGCAGTACTTC.

The chain joins TRBV7-9 to TRBJ2-5; D call uncertain. The CDR3 has 11 residues. In germline, CDR1 is SEHNR, CDR2 FQNEAQ (reference sequence). Trimming stripped 8 bases from V and 4 bases from J, with 8 bases between. CDR3 sequence: CASALLETQYF. CDR3 sequence (DNA): TGTGCCAGCGCCTTGCTAGAGACCCAGTACTTC.

This clonotype was observed a few times. The chain is built from TRBV29-1 and TRBJ2-2; D is uncertain. The V gene's germline CDR1 is SQVTM and CDR2 ANQGSEA. CDR3 length: 17 residues. The germline V and J ends were trimmed by 0 bases and 0 bases, with 14 bases remaining between them. Written as DNA, the CDR3 is TGCAGCGTTGAAGATCATCTAGGACCGTCGAACACCGGGGAGCTGTTTTTT. Translation gives CSVEDHLGPSNTGELFF.

This clonotype was seen only a few times. J is TRBJ2-3 and V is TRBV4-3; D remains ambiguous. The CDR3 sequence is 16 residues long. Germline values: CDR1 LGHNA, CDR2 YSLEER. Trimming removed 4 bases from V and 0 bases from J, with 14 bases in between. The CDR3 reads CASSRREAYSTDTQYF. The CDR3 DNA follows: TGCGCCAGCAGCCGCCGAGAAGCTTATAGCACAGATACGCAGTATTTT.

This clonotype was detected ten times or more. This chain uses TRBV28 with TRBJ2-1; D gene unclear. The CDR3 has 18 amino acids. Looked up from germline, CDR1 is MDHEN and CDR2 is SYDVKM. The V and J ends lost 5 bases and 8 bases respectively, with 28 bases between them. CDR3 protein: CASSRLDPLPFLDDEQFF. As DNA, the CDR3 is TGTGCCAGCAGTCGCCTAGACCCTTTACCGTTTCTAGACGATGAGCAGTTCTTC.

The chain uses TRBV6-5 and TRBJ1-1; D uncertain. Germline V gene data show CDR1 as MNHEY and CDR2 as SVGAGI. V was trimmed by 2 bases and J by 0 bases, leaving 7 bases between them. The CDR3 sequence is 14 residues long. The CDR3 loop reads CASSYETLNTEAFF. DNA of the CDR3: TGTGCCAGCAGTTACGAGACACTGAACACTGAAGCTTTCTTT.

The CDR3 nucleotides read TGCGCCAGCAGCCAAGATGGGCTGAGCTCCTACGAGCAGTACTTC. It is translated as CASSQDGLSSYEQYF. The chain is built from TRBV4-1 and TRBJ2-7; D gene unclear. The CDR3 is made up of 15 amino acids. Looked up from germline, CDR1 is MGHRA and CDR2 is YSYEKL. The V end was cut by 0 bases, the J end by 0 bases, with 9 bases between.

The gene calls are TRBV7-8 and TRBJ2-2; no definite D call. Trimming left V 5 bases short and J 5 bases short, with 15 bases between. The CDR3 consists of 15 residues. Germline CDR1 SGHVS, CDR2 FQNEAQ. Here the CDR3 reads CASSERAVGTGELFF. CDR3 bases: TGTGCCAGCAGCGAACGTGCGGTTGGGACCGGGGAGCTGTTTTTT. Full variable domain (missing parts from reference TRBV7-8 and TRBJ2-2): GAGVSQSPRYKVAKRGQDVALRCDPISGHVSLFWYQQALGQGPEFLTYFQNEAQLDKSGLPSDRFFAERPEGSVSTLKIQRTQQEDSAVYLCASSERAVGTGELFFGEGSRLTVL.

This clonotype was counted many times. The V call is TRBV3-1, the J call TRBJ2-3; the match to TRBD2 covers 9 bases. The junction had 10 bases not matched to a gene; V was cut back by 3 bases and J by 6 bases. This CDR3 comprises 16 residues. The V gene's germline CDR1 is LGHDT and CDR2 YNNKEL (reference sequence). CDR3 region: CASSQFRSGGLDTQYF. DNA for the CDR3: TGTGCCAGCAGCCAGTTTCGGAGCGGGGGGTTGGATACGCAGTATTTT.

In DNA form, the CDR3 reads TGTGCCACCAGCAGATACCGACTAGCCCGGGGCCAAGAGACCCAGTACTTC. Translating it yields CATSRYRLARGQETQYF. The chain has TRBV15 and TRBJ2-5; 7 bases are a match to TRBD2. There are 17 residues in the CDR3. The germline V gene has CDR1 LNHNV and CDR2 YYDKDF (reference sequence). V shed 2 bases and J 1 base; nucleotides not matched to a gene: 10.

The J gene is TRBJ2-7, the V gene TRBV5-1; no clear D gene. The CDR3 is 13 amino acids. Germline-derived CDR1 and CDR2 are SGHRS and YFSETQ. V was cut by 4 bases and J by 2 bases, with 10 bases left in between. CDR3 nucleotide sequence: TGCGCCAGCAGCGTGGCCTTTACCTACGAGCAGTACTTC. Amino acid sequence: CASSVAFTYEQYF.

This clonotype was detected many times. The junction departs from the called germline gene at one end, perhaps through a read error. The chain employs TRBV5-1 and TRBJ1-5; D is undetermined. Germline V lookup: CDR1 SGHRS, CDR2 YFSETQ. The CDR3 contains 13 residues. CDR3 in amino acids: CASSFDSNQPQHF. For the CDR3, the DNA is TGTGCCAGCAGTTTCGACAGCAATCAGCCCCAGCATTTT.

This clonotype was seen many times. The chain carries TRBV7-9 and TRBJ2-7; D might be TRBD1 (6 bases). V gave up 5 bases and J gave up 3 bases, with 14 bases separating them. Per the germline V gene, CDR1 is SEHNR and CDR2 is FQNEAQ (reference sequence). The CDR3 totals 14 residues. The CDR3 loop is CASSPSTGYYEQYF. The DNA of the CDR3 is TGTGCCAGCAGCCCCTCAACAGGGTACTACGAGCAGTACTTC.

This chain connects TRBV25-1 to TRBJ1-1, with D possibly being TRBD1 (6 bases). V was clipped by 4 bases and J by 4 bases, with 16 bases between them. The CDR3 runs to 15 residues. The germline CDR1 and CDR2 sequences are MGHDK and SYGVNS. The CDR3 DNA reads as TGTGCCAGCAGTGGGCTACAGGGCATCGGCACTGAAGCTTTCTTT. Amino acid sequence: CASSGLQGIGTEAFF.